The 24 T cell receptor beta chains below come from one sample, sequenced in a study of patients and donors after allogeneic stem cell transplantation. One entry per CDR3 protein, called by TCRdb with MiXCR from the RT-PCR reads. The data hold about 200,000 distinct CDR3 sequences, with 35% to 45% observed a single time. The sequenced material came from blood, either unsorted or a sorted T cell fraction (not recorded which). The receptor set was obtained from a human donor who was either an allogeneic HSCT recipient or a stem cell or donor lymphocyte infusion donor (not recorded which). It is not recorded whose cells these are; they may come from a transplant donor.

The chain combines TRBV4-1 with TRBJ1-1; D is ambiguous. Between the trimmed V and J ends, which lost 3 bases and 5 bases, there was a span of 13 bases. The CDR3 covers 14 residues. Germline V gene lookup returns CDR1 MGHRA and CDR2 YSYEKL. The CDR3 nucleotides read TGCGCCAGCAGCCACACCCCGAGGAGGACTGAAGCTTTCTTT. This translates into CASSHTPRRTEAFF.

In DNA, the CDR3 is TGTGCCAGTAGTCTCCAGACTGGGGGCTACACCTTC. Translated, it gives CASSLQTGGYTF. The chain uses TRBV19 and TRBJ1-2; D is undetermined. Germline V lookup: CDR1 LNHDA, CDR2 SQIVND (reference sequence). This CDR3 is built from 12 residues. The V gene lost 5 bases and the J gene lost 8 bases, with 12 bases spanning the gap.

This clonotype has just a few counts. The chain uses TRBV9 and TRBJ1-2; 7 bases align to TRBD1. The V and J ends lost 3 bases and 6 bases, in that order; junction bases with no gene match: 5. This CDR3 is 13 amino acids long. In germline, CDR1 is SGDLS, CDR2 YYNGEE. DNA for the CDR3: TGTGCCAGCAGCGGACAGGGTCGGCATGGCTACACCTTC. This codes for CASSGQGRHGYTF.

The chain has TRBV28 and TRBJ2-6; D ambiguous. This CDR3 is built from 16 residues. Trimming pared 6 bases from V and 0 bases from J, leaving 12 bases between. The germline V gene encodes CDR1 MDHEN and CDR2 SYDVKM. The CDR3 DNA follows: TGTGCCAGCAGGACTTTCCGGTTCTCTGGGGCCAACGTCCTGACTTTC. This encodes CASRTFRFSGANVLTF.

The gene calls are TRBV2 and TRBJ2-7; D uncertain. Germline V CDR1 and CDR2: SNHLY, FYNNEI. V was shortened by 6 bases and J by 0 bases, with 9 bases between the two germline ends. The CDR3 is 13 residues long. CDR3 protein: CASRHDRSYEQYF. The CDR3 DNA reads as TGTGCCAGCAGGCACGACCGCTCCTACGAGCAGTACTTC.

V gene TRBV3-1 combines with J gene TRBJ1-2; 8 bases align to TRBD1. With V trimmed by 2 bases and J by 3 bases, 2 bases remained unmatched. Germline-derived CDR1 and CDR2 are LGHDT and YNNKEL (reference sequence). This CDR3 contains 14 residues. The CDR3 sequence is CASSQSTGDYGYTF. CDR3 coding DNA: TGTGCCAGCAGCCAATCGACAGGGGACTATGGCTACACCTTC.

The chain employs TRBV4-1 and TRBJ1-3, with a tentative D call TRBD1 (6 bases). The germline gives CDR1 MGHRA, CDR2 YSYEKL. This CDR3 is built from 19 residues. The ends were cut back, 0 bases at V and 0 bases at J, with 18 bases in the middle. The CDR3 bases are TGCGCCAGCAGCCAAGAGTTCTGGCAGGGGACACTCTCTGGAAACACCATATATTTT. Protein: CASSQEFWQGTLSGNTIYF.

The sample holds a few counts of this clonotype. CDR3 sequence: CSVTGFTEAFF. Here the CDR3 DNA reads TGCAGCGTTACGGGGTTCACTGAAGCTTTCTTT. The V and J genes are TRBV29-1 and TRBJ1-1; no reliable D call. Germline V gives CDR1 SQVTM, CDR2 ANQGSEA. Trimming removed 5 bases from V and 4 bases from J, with 8 bases in between. The CDR3 spans 11 residues.

This clonotype was counted only a few times. The chain uses TRBV27 and TRBJ2-7, with D possibly matching TRBD2 (6 bases). V was shortened by 0 bases and J by 1 base, with 7 bases between the two germline ends. In germline, CDR1 is MNHEY, CDR2 SMNVEV (reference sequence). This CDR3 contains 14 residues. The chain's CDR3 is CASSLSGGSYEQYF. DNA of the CDR3: TGTGCCAGCAGTTTATCCGGAGGGTCCTACGAGCAGTACTTC.

This clonotype was seen only a few times. The V and J genes are TRBV7-2 and TRBJ1-2; 8 nucleotides line up with TRBD1. The J segment lost 4 bases and the V segment lost 7 bases, leaving 5 bases of the junction unmatched. This CDR3 spans 13 amino acids. Germline V CDR1 and CDR2: SGHTA, FQGNSA. The CDR3 DNA reads as TGTGCCAGCATCCGGACAGGGAGCTATGGCTACACCTTC. It yields the protein CASIRTGSYGYTF.

The chain combines TRBV12-3 or TRBV12-4 with TRBJ1-1, with D uncertain. The CDR3 runs 13 residues. The V gene lost 4 bases and the J gene lost 3 bases, with 9 bases spanning the gap. The CDR3 spells CASSSWVYTEAFF. The DNA of the CDR3 is TGTGCCAGCAGTTCGTGGGTATACACTGAAGCTTTCTTT.

V usage is TRBV6-6 and J usage is TRBJ2-5, with D hard to call. This CDR3 spans 12 amino acids. V shed 0 bases and J shed 7 bases, with 6 bases lying between them. Germline-derived CDR1 and CDR2 are MNHNY and SVGAGI (reference sequence). This chain's CDR3 is CASSYSSGTQYF. CDR3 DNA: TGTGCCAGCAGTTACTCCTCGGGGACCCAGTACTTC.

The chain uses TRBV4-1 and TRBJ2-1, with 9 positions matching TRBD2. With V trimmed by 1 base and J by 15 bases, 4 bases remained unmatched. The CDR3 is 12 amino acids. Per the germline V gene, CDR1 is MGHRA and CDR2 is YSYEKL. The CDR3 DNA sequence: TGCGCCAGCAGCCAAGGAGCGGGGGGCCCGTTCTTC. It specifies CASSQGAGGPFF.

The CDR3 loop is CSVEPGDSYEQYF. The CDR3 DNA reads as TGCAGCGTTGAGCCGGGGGACTCCTACGAGCAGTACTTC. The chain employs TRBV29-1 and TRBJ2-7, with D possibly TRBD2 on 6 matching bases. Trimming pared 3 bases from V and 0 bases from J, leaving 9 bases between. This CDR3 contains 13 residues. Germline CDR1 reads SQVTM; CDR2 reads ANQGSEA.

The V and J genes are TRBV16 and TRBJ2-7; D not resolved. The CDR3 extends over 13 amino acids. Between the trimmed V and J ends, which lost 0 bases and 11 bases, there was a span of 14 bases. Germline V CDR1 and CDR2: KGHSY, FQNENV. The CDR3: CASSQSSGAREYF. CDR3 coding DNA: TGTGCCAGCAGCCAATCTTCAGGCGCCCGGGAGTACTTC.

The chain joins TRBV6-5 to TRBJ1-2; D unclear. Looked up from germline, CDR1 is MNHEY and CDR2 is SVGAGI. Deletions cut 7 bases from V and 0 bases from J, with 12 bases between. The CDR3 is 14 amino acids. CDR3 protein: CASTKTGANYGYTF. In nucleotides, the CDR3 is TGTGCCAGCACCAAGACGGGCGCTAACTATGGCTACACCTTC.

CDR3 region: CASSALGQGANEQFF. The CDR3 nucleotides are TGTGCCAGCAGCGCGTTGGGACAGGGGGCTAATGAGCAGTTCTTC. The rearrangement links TRBV9 to TRBJ2-1; TRBD1 agrees at 12 bases. Germline CDR1 and CDR2: SGDLS and YYNGEE. The CDR3 totals 15 residues. Trimming removed 3 bases from V and 7 bases from J; junction bases left unmatched: 5. Full variable domain (rest looked up from reference TRBV9 and TRBJ2-1): DSGVTQTPKHLITATGQRVTLRCSPRSGDLSVYWYQQSLDQGLQFLIQYYNGEERAKGNILERFSAQQFPDLHSELNLSSLELGDSALYFCASSALGQGANEQFFGPGTRLTVL.

The chain combines TRBV7-9 with TRBJ1-5; the match to TRBD1 covers 8 bases. With 5 bases clipped from V and 12 bases from J, the junction kept 3 bases outside the gene matches. Per germline, CDR1 SEHNR and CDR2 FQNEAQ (reference sequence). This CDR3 contains 11 residues. CDR3 sequence (DNA): TGTGCCAGCAGCCTCGGGACAGGCCAGCATTTT. This sequence encodes CASSLGTGQHF.

This clonotype was recorded a few times. This chain connects TRBV20-1 to TRBJ2-1, with 10 bases lining up with TRBD1. Germline trimming cut 6 bases from V and 6 bases from J; bases unmatched to any gene: 11. The CDR3 runs 15 residues. The germline V gene encodes CDR1 DFQATT and CDR2 SNEGSKA (reference sequence). CDR3: CSAARDRGVSNEQFF. CDR3 coding DNA: TGCAGTGCAGCCCGGGACAGGGGAGTTTCCAATGAGCAGTTCTTC.

The CDR3 nucleotides read TGTGCCAGCAGTCCCCTTAACACTGAAGCTTTCTTT. Amino acids: CASSPLNTEAFF. The chain uses TRBV28 and TRBJ1-1; unclear D gene. V was trimmed by 5 bases and J by 2 bases, leaving 6 bases between them. Per germline, CDR1 MDHEN and CDR2 SYDVKM. The CDR3 is 12 amino acids. The full variable domain, its missing parts supplied by reference TRBV28 and TRBJ1-1, is DVKVTQSSRYLVKRTGEKVFLECVQDMDHENMFWYRQDPGLGLRLIYFSYDVKMKEKGDIPEGYSVSREKKERFSLILESASTNQTSMYLCASSPLNTEAFFGQGTRLTVV.

The chain recombines TRBV6-5 with TRBJ2-1; no definite D call. This CDR3 has 15 amino acids. Germline CDR1 MNHEY, CDR2 SVGAGI. V was clipped by 2 bases and J by 8 bases, with 16 bases between them. The CDR3 DNA reads as TGTGCCAGCAGTTACCGGTCCAAGCAATCTGATGAGCAGTTCTTC. It specifies CASSYRSKQSDEQFF.

This clonotype has more than one count but fewer than ten. The V and J genes are TRBV6-1 and TRBJ2-1; 10 bases line up with TRBD2. Germline V lookup: CDR1 MNHNS, CDR2 SASEGT. V shed 7 bases, J shed 5 bases, and the junction held 8 bases outside the gene matches. The CDR3 runs 15 residues. Here the CDR3 DNA reads TGTGCCAGCAACATACTAGCGGGGCATCACAATGAGCAGTTCTTC. As protein: CASNILAGHHNEQFF.

The chain is built from TRBV7-9 and TRBJ1-4; tentative D call: TRBD1 (5 bases). The length of the CDR3 is 16 residues. V lost 1 base to trimming and J lost 8 bases, with 17 bases between them. The germline V gene encodes CDR1 SEHNR and CDR2 FQNEAQ (reference sequence). Written as DNA, the CDR3 is TGTGCCAGCAGCTTAGGTCCGGCACGAGGGGAAGAAAAACTGTTTTTT. It specifies CASSLGPARGEEKLFF.

This chain connects TRBV20-1 to TRBJ1-1; D is undetermined. The CDR3 runs 12 residues. Per germline, CDR1 DFQATT and CDR2 SNEGSKA (reference sequence). V gave up 5 bases and J gave up 4 bases, with 11 bases separating them. As DNA, the CDR3 is TGCAGTGCTCCGATTCGGGCCACTGAAGCTTTCTTT. It codes for CSAPIRATEAFF.